Presented here are 18 T cell receptor beta chains from one specimen sequenced in a study of Graves' ophthalmopathy and Graves' hyperthyroidism. The sequenced template was RNA, covering the TCR beta CDR3 region. Second-round multiplex PCR came after a first-round RT-PCR that employed HTBI primers. TCRdb re-called the multiplex PCR reads through MiXCR, storing one row per CDR3 protein. Found here are about 740,000 distinct CDR3 sequences, around 40% of them singletons; the top ten hold approximately 43%. The sample taken for sequencing was peripheral blood. The receptors stem from an adult man with Graves' ophthalmopathy.

V is TRBV15 and J is TRBJ1-1; D is possibly TRBD1 (5 bases). Looked up from germline, CDR1 is LNHNV and CDR2 is YYDKDF (reference sequence). CDR3 length: 14 residues. The V end lost 3 bases, the J end lost 11 bases, and 19 bases lay between the germline ends. CDR3 residues: CATSSSGNGGEAFF. In DNA, the CDR3 is TGTGCCACCAGCAGTAGCGGGAATGGGGGTGAGGCTTTCTTT.

The gene calls are TRBV25-1 and TRBJ2-2, with D perhaps TRBD2 (5 bases). Germline V gives CDR1 MGHDK, CDR2 SYGVNS. V was pared by 5 bases and J by 0 bases, with 16 bases between. The CDR3 covers 17 residues. The CDR3, as DNA: TGTGCCAGCAGTTATCTCGGGGTTTCGACGAACACCGGGGAGCTGTTTTTT. It specifies CASSYLGVSTNTGELFF.

Concerning this clonotype: A much larger clonotype is one base distant, so this may be a read error. J is TRBJ1-1 and V is TRBV29-1; D ambiguous. The V end lost 7 bases, the J end lost 3 bases, and 6 bases lay between the germline ends. CDR1 and CDR2 from the germline V gene are SQVTM and ANQGSEA. CDR3 length equals 10 residues. DNA of the CDR3: TGCAGCGGGCAGGACACTGAAGCTTTCTTT. Translating gives CSGQDTEAFF.

For this clonotype: This is likely a read error, given that the CDR3 carries no conserved phenylalanine or tryptophan at its end. V gene TRBV7-2 combines with J gene TRBJ2-7; TRBD2 agrees at 7 bases. The germline gives CDR1 SGHTA, CDR2 FQGNSA. Trimming cost V 1 base and J 7 bases; bases outside gene matches: 10. This CDR3 spans 15 amino acids. The CDR3 DNA reads TGTGCCAGCAGCTTAGGGAGCGGAGGGGACTATGAGCAGTACATC. This codes for CASSLGSGGDYEQYI.

In DNA form, the CDR3 reads TGTGCCAGCAGCCAAGGGGGACAGATAGATGGCTACACCTTC. Its protein product is CASSQGGQIDGYTF. V usage is TRBV9 and J usage is TRBJ1-2, with 7 bases identical to TRBD1. The V gene's germline CDR1 is SGDLS and CDR2 YYNGEE. The V gene end was trimmed by 4 bases and the J gene end by 6 bases; junction bases not matched to a gene: 9. The CDR3 has 14 amino acids.

In its sample, this clonotype was seen many times. The genes are TRBV15 and TRBJ1-1; D is possibly TRBD1 (6 bases). Germline CDR1 reads LNHNV; CDR2 reads YYDKDF (reference sequence). V lost 5 bases, J lost 7 bases, and 14 bases lay in between. The CDR3 runs to 13 residues. CDR3 amino acids: CATSSQQGGEAFF. The CDR3 coding sequence is TGTGCCACCAGCTCGCAACAGGGCGGTGAAGCTTTCTTT.

This CDR3 reads CASSPTVDDYGYTF. The CDR3 nucleotides read TGTGCCAGCAGTCCGACGGTGGATGACTATGGCTACACCTTC. This chain connects TRBV12-3 or TRBV12-4 to TRBJ1-2, with D hard to call. The CDR3 covers 14 residues. V gave up 5 bases and J gave up 3 bases, with 13 bases separating them.

V is TRBV7-8 and J is TRBJ2-5; D may be TRBD1 or TRBD2 (6 bases each). V gave up 1 base and J gave up 5 bases, with 17 bases separating them. This CDR3 comprises 16 residues. Germline CDR1 reads SGHVS; CDR2 reads FQNEAQ. The CDR3 region has the DNA TGTGCCAGCAGCTTAGGTGGGGGGCCTTTGGTGGAGACCCAGTACTTC. Translating it yields CASSLGGGPLVETQYF.

The J gene is TRBJ2-2, the V gene TRBV2; possibly TRBD2 for D (6 bases). The germline gives CDR1 SNHLY, CDR2 FYNNEI. This CDR3 contains 13 residues. Deletions cut 4 bases from V and 6 bases from J, with 9 bases between. As DNA, the CDR3 is TGTGCCAGCAGTGTATCGGGGGCCGGGGAGCTGTTTTTT. As protein: CASSVSGAGELFF.

Notes on this clonotype: Germline is not matched at one junction end, which may reflect a read error. The V gene is TRBV7-9, the J gene TRBJ2-7; the match to TRBD1 covers 11 bases. The CDR3 is made up of 15 amino acids. CDR1 is SEHNR and CDR2 is FQNEAQ in the germline V gene (reference sequence). CDR3 protein: CAGSHGKGTGGEQYF. The DNA of the CDR3 is TGTGCCGGCAGCCACGGGAAAGGGACAGGGGGCGAGCAGTACTTC. The full variable domain, with the rest looked up from reference TRBV7-9 and TRBJ2-7, is DTGVSQNPRHKITKRGQNVTFRCDPISEHNRLYWYRQTLGQGPEFLTYFQNEAQLEKSRLLSDRFSAERPKGSFSTLEIQRTEQGDSAMYLCAGSHGKGTGGEQYFGPGTRLTVT.

This clonotype was detected ten times or more. The V and J genes are TRBV15 and TRBJ2-5; D gene unclear. CDR3 length equals 11 residues. Trimming removed 6 bases from V and 5 bases from J, with 7 bases in between. Germline lookup yields CDR1 LNHNV and CDR2 YYDKDF (reference sequence). The CDR3 loop reads CATSNRETQYF. The DNA for the CDR3 is TGTGCCACCAGTAACCGGGAGACCCAGTACTTC. Looking up the rest from reference TRBV15 and TRBJ2-5 gives the full variable domain: DAMVIQNPRYQVTQFGKPVTLSCSQTLNHNVMYWYQQKSSQAPKLLFHYYDKDFNNEADTPDNFQSRRPNTSFCFLDIRSPGLGDTAMYLCATSNRETQYFGPGTRLLVL.

The genes are TRBV2 and TRBJ2-5, with TRBD2 matching 10 bases. The CDR3 loop spans 14 amino acids. The germline CDR1 and CDR2 sequences are SNHLY and FYNNEI. V shed 8 bases, J shed 4 bases, and the junction held 7 bases outside the gene matches. The CDR3 is CASRKREGPETQYF. CDR3 coding DNA: TGTGCCAGCCGGAAGCGGGAGGGCCCAGAGACCCAGTACTTC. Drawing the rest from reference TRBV2 and TRBJ2-5, the complete variable domain is EPEVTQTPSHQVTQMGQEVILRCVPISNHLYFYWYRQILGQKVEFLVSFYNNEISEKSEIFDDQFSVERPDGSNFTLKIRSTKLEDSAMYFCASRKREGPETQYFGPGTRLLVL.

This clonotype was counted a few times. The chain uses TRBV7-9 and TRBJ2-5, with 9 bases that match TRBD2. This CDR3 contains 15 residues. Germline CDR1 SEHNR, CDR2 FQNEAQ (reference sequence). Trimming removed 6 bases from V and 4 bases from J; junction bases left unmatched: 9. The CDR3 region has the DNA TGTGCCAGCAGTTTCTTGGCGGGGGGGCCAGAGACCCAGTACTTC. Translated, it gives CASSFLAGGPETQYF.

Many counts were recorded for this clonotype. The chain couples TRBV2 to TRBJ1-4, with 7 bases lining up with TRBD1. The germline V gene has CDR1 SNHLY and CDR2 FYNNEI. The CDR3 consists of 14 residues. Unmatched junction bases numbered 10, after V lost 7 bases and J lost 8 bases. CDR3 nucleotides: TGTGCCAGCAAGGTCGACAGGGTCCAAGAAAAACTGTTTTTT. Translated, it gives CASKVDRVQEKLFF.

This clonotype appeared many times. The gene calls are TRBV15 and TRBJ1-5, with D hard to call. Trimming shortened V by 5 bases and J by 6 bases, and 14 bases separated the two germline ends. Germline values: CDR1 LNHNV, CDR2 YYDKDF (reference sequence). The CDR3 runs to 14 residues. CDR3 in amino acids: CATSLGRDGQPQHF. The CDR3 DNA reads TGTGCCACCAGCCTCGGCCGGGATGGTCAGCCCCAGCATTTT.

This sequence joins TRBV25-1 and TRBJ1-5; 7 bases are shared with TRBD1. CDR1 is MGHDK, CDR2 SYGVNS, per germline. The CDR3 spans 15 residues. After removal of 5 bases from V and 5 bases from J, the junction contained 9 bases not matched to a gene. The CDR3 DNA reads TGTGCCAGCAGTTTACGGGACAGATGGGATCAGCCCCAGCATTTT. Amino acids: CASSLRDRWDQPQHF.

There are many counts of this clonotype. The V call is TRBV2, the J call TRBJ1-2, with D possibly matching TRBD1 (5 bases). There are 13 residues in the CDR3. Trimming took off 7 bases at V and 7 bases at J, with 16 bases between the two ends. Per the germline V gene, CDR1 is SNHLY and CDR2 is FYNNEI. In nucleotides, the CDR3 is TGTGCCAGCAATAATGGGGCAGTCTCTGGCTACACCTTC. This encodes CASNNGAVSGYTF.

This clonotype was observed a single time. V usage is TRBV25-1 and J usage is TRBJ1-4; TRBD1 might be the D (5 bases). Deletions cut 10 bases from V and 4 bases from J, with 13 bases between. CDR1 and CDR2 (germline): MGHDK, SYGVNS. CDR3 length equals 13 residues. DNA for the CDR3: TGTGCCACCGAGGGACTAAATAATGAAAAACTGTTTTTT. Its protein product is CATEGLNNEKLFF.